The 17 T cell receptor beta chains listed next were all sequenced from one sample in a study of blood T cell repertoires in COVID-19 (dated by TCRdb to 2018 to 2021). Libraries were made using the immunoSEQ multiplex PCR assay. TCRdb limited this immuneACCESS table to in-frame rearrangements with V and J called. A share of clones is missing; checked studies link under half to unresolved V genes, and the rest is unexplained. For this sample there are 79,000 or so clones; about 88% appear just once. Together, the top ten hold roughly a sixth of the sample. The material sequenced was peripheral blood. These TCRs come from a human donor in a cohort sampled during active COVID-19.

The V call is TRBV29-1, the J call TRBJ2-5; 14 bases fit TRBD2. Per the germline V gene, CDR1 is SQVTM and CDR2 is ANQGSEA. CDR3 size: 13 residues. With V trimmed by 6 bases and J by 5 bases, 2 bases remained unmatched. CDR3 in amino acids: CSVRLAGGETQYF. For the CDR3, the DNA is TGCAGCGTGAGACTAGCGGGAGGGGAGACCCAGTACTTC.

This clone appeared a single time. The chain is built from TRBV27 and TRBJ2-7; perhaps TRBD1 as D (5 bases). Trimming shortened V by 4 bases and J by 0 bases, and 7 bases separated the two germline ends. Germline CDR1 MNHEY, CDR2 SMNVEV (reference sequence). This CDR3 comprises 13 residues. The CDR3 is CASSYRSSYEQYF. CDR3 nucleotide sequence: TGTGCCAGCAGTTACAGGAGCTCCTACGAGCAGTACTTC.

The chain recombines TRBV5-1 with TRBJ2-3; 8 bases line up with TRBD1. V dropped 0 bases and J dropped 4; count of bases not matched to a gene: 7. The CDR3 sequence is 16 residues long. Germline CDR1 is SGHRS and CDR2 is YFSETQ. The CDR3 loop is CASSLAPGGTADTQYF. The CDR3, as DNA: TGCGCCAGCAGCTTGGCACCAGGGGGCACCGCAGATACGCAGTATTTT.

This sequence joins TRBV10-2 and TRBJ2-7, with 8 bases lining up with TRBD1. Per the germline V gene, CDR1 is WSHSY and CDR2 is SAAADI. J was trimmed by 3 bases and V by 5 bases; bases with no gene match: 9. The CDR3 extends over 15 amino acids. In nucleotides, the CDR3 is TGCGCCAGCAGTCTGGACAGGGTAGGGGGCTACGAGCAGTACTTC. Protein: CASSLDRVGGYEQYF.

V is TRBV2 and J is TRBJ2-7; a weak D match, TRBD2 (7 bases). CDR1 SNHLY and CDR2 FYNNEI come from the germline V gene. Trimming removed 7 bases from V and 3 bases from J, with 19 bases in between. The length of the CDR3 is 15 residues. CDR3 amino acids: CASTDRGARLYEQYF. CDR3 sequence (DNA): TGTGCCAGCACAGACCGGGGGGCGAGACTCTACGAGCAGTACTTC.

This chain connects TRBV7-2 to TRBJ2-5; 9 bases fit TRBD2. CDR1 and CDR2 from the germline V gene are SGHTA and FQGNSA. J lost 4 bases, V lost 5 bases, and 11 bases had no gene match. The CDR3 loop spans 16 amino acids. The CDR3 sequence is CASSLTAGGPGETQYF. Written as DNA, the CDR3 is TGTGCCAGCAGCCTCACAGCGGGGGGCCCGGGAGAGACCCAGTACTTC.

The rearrangement links TRBV7-2 to TRBJ2-7; 7 bases are a match to TRBD1. Germline trimming cut 4 bases from V and 2 bases from J; bases unmatched to any gene: 5. CDR3 length: 14 residues. Germline CDR1 SGHTA, CDR2 FQGNSA. The CDR3, as DNA: TGTGCCAGCAGCTGGGGGACAGAAACCTACGAGCAGTACTTC. Its translation is CASSWGTETYEQYF.

A word on this clone: Germline and junction disagree at one end, which may indicate a read error. The chain carries TRBV7-2 and TRBJ1-2; D is unclear. Germline V lookup: CDR1 SGHTA, CDR2 FQGNSA. The CDR3 is 15 amino acids. The CDR3 nucleotides are TGTGCCAGCAGCCTAGCGGCAGGTACTAACTATGGCTACACCTTC. Amino acid sequence: CASSLAAGTNYGYTF.

The chain couples TRBV12-5 to TRBJ2-6; D may be TRBD2 (5 bases). V was trimmed by 6 bases and J by 4 bases, leaving 13 bases between them. Germline V gene data show CDR1 as LGHNT and CDR2 as FRNRAP. The CDR3 runs to 15 residues. The CDR3 nucleotides are TGTGCTAGTGGGAGGCGGGCGGCCGGGGCCAACGTCCTGACTTTC. Encoded protein: CASGRRAAGANVLTF.

The chain has TRBV28 and TRBJ1-5; D unclear. V was pared by 2 bases and J by 1 base, with 15 bases between. Germline V gene data show CDR1 as MDHEN and CDR2 as SYDVKM. The CDR3 spans 17 residues. CDR3 nucleotide sequence: TGTGCCAGCAGTTTAGTTCGTACCCCAGGAAGCAATCAGCCCCAGCATTTT. The encoded protein is CASSLVRTPGSNQPQHF.

The chain employs TRBV5-4 and TRBJ2-3; a weak D match, TRBD2 (6 bases). The CDR3 totals 16 residues. Germline V lookup: CDR1 SGHNT, CDR2 YYREEE (reference sequence). V gave up 2 bases and J gave up 1 base, with 14 bases separating them. In nucleotides, the CDR3 is TGTGCCAGCAGCTTAGGTTTCGGCGGGGGCACAGATACGCAGTATTTT. Protein sequence: CASSLGFGGGTDTQYF.

The chain is built from TRBV5-8 and TRBJ2-3; TRBD2 matches 12 bases. The CDR3 consists of 16 residues. CDR1 SGHTS and CDR2 YDEGEE come from the germline V gene. The trim removed 4 bases at V and 5 bases at J, leaving 8 bases unmatched. CDR3 DNA: TGTGCCAGCAGCGTTGGACTAGCGGGACAAGTAGATACGCAGTATTTT. Residues: CASSVGLAGQVDTQYF.

The rearrangement links TRBV28 to TRBJ1-2; D call uncertain. The CDR3 runs to 11 residues. Germline V lookup: CDR1 MDHEN, CDR2 SYDVKM. The V gene lost 7 bases and the J gene lost 5 bases, with 8 bases spanning the gap. The CDR3 DNA follows: TGTGCCAGCACGCGGCATTATGGCTACACCTTC. Amino acid sequence: CASTRHYGYTF.

The CDR3 spells CAISEGQTSGGKDTGELFF. In nucleotides, the CDR3 is TGTGCCATCAGTGAGGGCCAGACTAGCGGGGGGAAAGACACCGGGGAGCTGTTTTTT. This sequence joins TRBV10-3 and TRBJ2-2; 13 bases are shared with TRBD2. The CDR3 loop spans 19 amino acids. After removal of 2 bases from V and 3 bases from J, the junction contained 9 bases not matched to a gene. Per the germline V gene, CDR1 is ENHRY and CDR2 is SYGVKD.

The sample holds one count of this clone. The chain has TRBV6-5 and TRBJ2-4; 7 bases align to TRBD1. Germline V gene data show CDR1 as MNHEY and CDR2 as SVGAGI. With 2 bases clipped from V and 4 bases from J, the junction kept 2 bases outside the gene matches. The CDR3 is 14 residues long. The CDR3, as DNA: TGTGCCAGCAGTTACCGGGACAGTAAAAACATTCAGTACTTC. It specifies CASSYRDSKNIQYF.

The chain uses TRBV2 and TRBJ1-2, with D tentatively TRBD1 (6 bases). This CDR3 is 15 amino acids long. V lost 8 bases and J lost 0, with 16 bases in between. The V gene's germline CDR1 is SNHLY and CDR2 FYNNEI. The CDR3 DNA sequence: TGTGCCAGCGGAGAGACAGGTGATTCTAACTATGGCTACACCTTC. It is translated as CASGETGDSNYGYTF.

This chain uses TRBV11-2 with TRBJ1-2, with D tentatively TRBD1 (5 bases). The V gene lost 1 base and the J gene lost 8 bases, with 11 bases spanning the gap. This CDR3 is built from 13 residues. Germline CDR1 and CDR2: SGHAT and FQNNGV. The DNA for the CDR3 is TGTGCCAGCAGCTTAGGGCGGGACGTAGGCTACACCTTC. Translation: CASSLGRDVGYTF.